Below, one T cell receptor (beta chain) is given with its context. What it binds is not known. Trimming took 0 bases from V and 2 from J, leaving 11 bases between them. Germline lookup yields CDR1 MNHNS and CDR2 SASEGT. This CDR3 comprises 15 residues. It was about 210 ng DNA, 25,000 to 35,000 T cell genomes, that sorted-subset replicate PCRs used. Produced via immunoSEQ multiplex PCR; TCRdb's table is partial and in-frame only. The profile shows 2 million to 2.5 million clones, over 85% of them singletons. This record belongs to a study of shared clonotypes between healthy human individuals. Overall study results and limits: Against clonotypes common to all four donors, non-shared ones had lower generation probabilities. Among donors, sharing of clonotypes was expected to be affected by sequencing depth.

The sequence came from a man aged 18 to 29 in good health. Some clones in this sample may be carry-over from other donors' samples. This chain links TRBV6-1 with TRBJ2-7; tentatively, D is TRBD2 (6 bases). The sample comprised naive CD4+ T cells from PBMCs. Subset given: CD45RA+ positively selected. Here the CDR3 reads CASSEAAGSPYEQYF. Here the CDR3 DNA reads TGTGCCAGCAGTGAAGCAGCGGGCAGCCCCTACGAGCAGTACTTC.